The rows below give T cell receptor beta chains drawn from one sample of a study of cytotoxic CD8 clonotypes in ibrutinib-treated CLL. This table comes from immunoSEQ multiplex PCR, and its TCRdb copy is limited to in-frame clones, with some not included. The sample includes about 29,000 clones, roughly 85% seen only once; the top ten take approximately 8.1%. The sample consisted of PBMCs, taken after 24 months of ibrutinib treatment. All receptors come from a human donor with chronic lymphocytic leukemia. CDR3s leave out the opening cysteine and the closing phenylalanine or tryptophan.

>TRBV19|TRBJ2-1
ASSVGDEQF
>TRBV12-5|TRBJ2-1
ASGLVEGADNEQF
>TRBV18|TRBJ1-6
ASSTGDRNSPLH
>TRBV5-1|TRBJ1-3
ASGGGNTIY
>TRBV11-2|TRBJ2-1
ASSLNSGGTDEQF
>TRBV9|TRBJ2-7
ASNTAGGGFEQY
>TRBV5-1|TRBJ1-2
ASSLGVTGVEDGYT
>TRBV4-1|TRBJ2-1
ASSQDIEAREQF
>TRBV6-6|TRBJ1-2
ASSYPGGQGIYGYT
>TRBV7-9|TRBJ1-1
ASSISDRNTEAF
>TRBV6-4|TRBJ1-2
ASSDSTGAGGYT
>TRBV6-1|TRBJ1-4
ASGSPGGREKLF
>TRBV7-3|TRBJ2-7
ASSLGGGRTYEQY
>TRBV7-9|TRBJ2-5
ASSLASGGLFETQY
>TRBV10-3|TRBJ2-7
AISDVGVGQDYEQY
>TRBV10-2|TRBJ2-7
ASSEWDYEQY
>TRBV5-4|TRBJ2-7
ASSRQDRVEYEQY
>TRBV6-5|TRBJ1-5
ASSYSGGVPQH
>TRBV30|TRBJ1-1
AWSVSRTEAF
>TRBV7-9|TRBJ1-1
ASSSDDTEAF
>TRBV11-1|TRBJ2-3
ASSLAAGRNTQY
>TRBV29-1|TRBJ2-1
SVAAAANEQF
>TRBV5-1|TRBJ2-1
ASSAATRVRGDEQF
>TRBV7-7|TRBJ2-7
ASSPGLAGGNYEQY
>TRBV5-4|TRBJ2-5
ASSNTGLGKETQY
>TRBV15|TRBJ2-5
ATSRVEDGTQY